This T cell receptor (beta chain) is from a study of blood T cell repertoires in COVID-19. Enrollees, about 18 to 89 years old, lived in 25 or so US areas. Cohorts were assigned according to the clinical history that participants reported. A COVID-19 case had been met by exposed participants during the 2 weeks before study entry. This clone was counted between two and nine times. In the study's own analysis: It was from reference gene primer amplification that nucleated cell counts were estimated. Clones were sequenced by immunoSEQ multiplex PCR, and TCRdb holds only the in-frame ones, with some missing. From that table come the V and J calls and clone size; the DNA was used to work out D and trimming. The sample contains about 220,000 clones, about four fifths of which appear only once. Germline V gene lookup returns CDR1 SGHDT and CDR2 YYEEEE. The junction had 2 bases not matched to a gene; V was cut back by 0 bases and J by 0 bases. CDR3 length: 17 residues.

Specimen: PBMCs or T cells enriched from blood (not recorded which). The TCR originated in a woman aged 40 to 55 who had been exposed to COVID-19. The chain joins TRBV5-6 to TRBJ1-5; the match to TRBD1 covers 11 bases. Here the CDR3 DNA reads TGTGCCAGCAGCTTGGGGACAGGGGGCGATAGCAATCAGCCCCAGCATTTT. As protein: CASSLGTGGDSNQPQHF.